This T cell receptor beta chain was identified in a study of post-analysis software for immune sequencing data. Overall study findings and caveats: Patients showed TRBV5-6, TRBV5-1 and TRBV20-1 among 4 or 5 TRBV segments more frequent than in controls.

Built from TCR beta cDNA, the libraries had unique molecular identifiers in them. TCRdb called the PCR reads again in MiXCR, with one record for every CDR3 protein. The table shows roughly 580,000 distinct CDR3 sequences, with about 40% occurring only once. Comment on this clonotype: What it binds is unknown.

The V end was cut by 2 bases, the J end by 5 bases, with 10 bases between. Looked up from germline, CDR1 is MDHEN and CDR2 is SYDVKM. CDR3 length: 14 residues. Sequencing was done on a sample of blood. The chain links TRBV28 to TRBJ2-1; D gene unclear. This clonotype was sampled from a girl aged 5-17 years with multiple sclerosis. CDR3 DNA: TGTGCCAGCAGTTTACCAGAATTAGACAATGAGCAGTTCTTC. The encoded protein is CASSLPELDNEQFF.